This TCR beta chain was captured in a study of OX40 agonist ivuxolimab in advanced cancers. Findings and limits, study-wide: At 0.1 to 3.0 mg/kg, CD4+ and CD8+ blood T cells expanded clonally by week 6. Partial responders at 0.1-3.0 mg/kg showed near-lowest clonal expansion.

A note on this clone: Antigen unknown.

TCRdb keeps only in-frame clones here, not all; method: immunoSEQ multiplex PCR. The sample lists some 25,000 clones; roughly 77% were seen once. Blood samples were obtained at baseline, cycle 4 day 1, and cycle 7 day 1. The CDR3 contains 14 residues. Germline V gene sequence: CDR1 LNHDA, CDR2 SQIVND (reference sequence). Between the trimmed V and J ends, which lost 0 bases and 6 bases, there was a span of 11 bases. The chain employs TRBV19 and TRBJ1-2; no reliable D call. The source is an adult with an advanced solid tumor such as melanoma, head and neck, liver or kidney cancer. The sample here was CD4+ or CD8+ T cells sorted from blood, taken in a trial of the OX40 agonist ivuxolimab. CDR3 region: CASSIDPWIDGYTF. CDR3 in DNA: TGTGCCAGTAGTATAGACCCTTGGATCGATGGCTACACCTTC.